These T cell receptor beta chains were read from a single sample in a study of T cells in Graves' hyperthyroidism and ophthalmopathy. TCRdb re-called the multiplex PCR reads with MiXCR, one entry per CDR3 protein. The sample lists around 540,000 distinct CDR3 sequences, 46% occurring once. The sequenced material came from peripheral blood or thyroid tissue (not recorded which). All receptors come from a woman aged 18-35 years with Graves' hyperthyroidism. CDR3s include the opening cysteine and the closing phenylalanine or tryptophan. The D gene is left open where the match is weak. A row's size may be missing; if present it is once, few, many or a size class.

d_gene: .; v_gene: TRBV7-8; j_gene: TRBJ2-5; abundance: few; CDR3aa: CASSPSPEAETQYF; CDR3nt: TGTGCCAGCAGCCCATCCCCCGAGGCAGAGACCCAGTACTTC
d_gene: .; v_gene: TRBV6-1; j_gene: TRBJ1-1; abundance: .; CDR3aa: CASSKQGTRNTEAFF; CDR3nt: TGTGCCAGCAGCAAACAGGGCACGAGGAACACTGAAGCTTTCTTT
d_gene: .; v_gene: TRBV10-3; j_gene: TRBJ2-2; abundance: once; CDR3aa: CASTQPITGELFF; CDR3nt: TGTGCCAGCACCCAGCCCATTACCGGGGAGCTGTTTTTT
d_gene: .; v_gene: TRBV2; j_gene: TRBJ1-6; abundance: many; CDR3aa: CASSLSTNSPLHF; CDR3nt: TGTGCCAGCAGCCTGTCGACTAATTCACCCCTCCACTTT
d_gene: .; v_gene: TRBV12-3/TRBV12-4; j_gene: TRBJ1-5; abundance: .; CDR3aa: CASTAGTAEHF; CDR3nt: TGTGCCAGCACTGCGGGAACAGCCGAGCATTTT
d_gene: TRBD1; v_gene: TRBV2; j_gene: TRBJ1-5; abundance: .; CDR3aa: CASSEGTGANQPQHF; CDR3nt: TGTGCCAGCAGTGAAGGGACAGGGGCCAATCAGCCCCAGCATTTT
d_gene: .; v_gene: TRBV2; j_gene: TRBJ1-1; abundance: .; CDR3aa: CASTPSKGVNTEAFF; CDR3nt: TGTGCCAGCACTCCTTCAAAGGGGGTTAACACTGAAGCTTTCTTT
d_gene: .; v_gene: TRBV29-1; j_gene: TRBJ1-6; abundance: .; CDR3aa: CSVESSSYNSPLHF; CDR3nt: TGCAGCGTTGAGTCTAGCTCCTACAATTCACCCCTCCACTTT
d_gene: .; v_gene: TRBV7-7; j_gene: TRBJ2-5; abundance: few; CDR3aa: CASSMVGGQETQYF; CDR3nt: TGTGCCAGCAGTATGGTAGGGGGGCAAGAGACCCAGTACTTC
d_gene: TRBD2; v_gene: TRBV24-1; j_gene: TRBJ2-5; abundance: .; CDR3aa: CATGASGRAETQYF; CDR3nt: TGTGCCACCGGGGCTAGCGGGAGGGCCGAGACCCAGTACTTC
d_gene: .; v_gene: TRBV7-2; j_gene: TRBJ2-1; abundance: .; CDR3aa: CASSLVPISYNEQFF; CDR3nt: TGTGCCAGCAGCTTAGTTCCAATCTCCTACAATGAGCAGTTCTTC
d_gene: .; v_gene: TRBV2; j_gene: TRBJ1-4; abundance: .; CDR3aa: CASRPDSSPTNEKLFF; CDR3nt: TGTGCCAGCAGGCCCGACAGTTCGCCAACTAATGAAAAACTGTTTTTT
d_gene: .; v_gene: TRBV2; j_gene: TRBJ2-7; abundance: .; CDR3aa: CASEGGLNLYEQYF; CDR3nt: TGTGCCAGTGAGGGAGGACTTAATCTCTACGAGCAGTACTTC
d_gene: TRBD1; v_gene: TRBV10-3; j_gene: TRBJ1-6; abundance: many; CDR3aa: CAIRTGYNSPLHF; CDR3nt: TGTGCCATACGGACAGGGTATAATTCACCCCTCCACTTT
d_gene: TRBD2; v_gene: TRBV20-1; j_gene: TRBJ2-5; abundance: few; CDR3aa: CSPYSSGSSKETQYF; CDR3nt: TGCAGTCCGTATAGTAGCGGGAGTAGTAAGGAGACCCAGTACTTC
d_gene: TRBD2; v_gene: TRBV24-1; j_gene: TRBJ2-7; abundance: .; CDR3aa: CATSDRSGSNSYEQYF; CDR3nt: TGTGCCACCAGTGATCGCAGCGGGAGCAACTCCTACGAGCAGTACTTC
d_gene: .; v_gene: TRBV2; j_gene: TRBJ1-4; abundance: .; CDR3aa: CASREAPTNEKLFF; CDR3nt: TGTGCCAGCAGGGAGGCCCCCACTAATGAAAAACTGTTTTTT
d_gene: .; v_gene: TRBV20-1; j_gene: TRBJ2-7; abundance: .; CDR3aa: CSARGAEVYEQYF; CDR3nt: TGCAGTGCTAGGGGGGCAGAAGTTTACGAGCAGTACTTC
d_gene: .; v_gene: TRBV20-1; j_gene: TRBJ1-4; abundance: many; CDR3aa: CSVPNEKLFF; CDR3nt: TGCAGTGTTCCTAATGAAAAACTGTTTTTT
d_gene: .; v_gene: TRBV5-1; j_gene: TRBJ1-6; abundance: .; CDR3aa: CASSSDDGLYLPLHF; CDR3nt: TGCGCCAGCAGCTCCGACGACGGCTTGTACTTACCCCTCCACTTT
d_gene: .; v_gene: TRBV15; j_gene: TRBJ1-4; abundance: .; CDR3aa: CATSRAGNCFF; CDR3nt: .
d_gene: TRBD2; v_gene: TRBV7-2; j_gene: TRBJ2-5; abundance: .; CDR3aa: CASSMTSAETQYF; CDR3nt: TGTGCCAGCAGCATGACTAGCGCGGAGACCCAGTACTTC
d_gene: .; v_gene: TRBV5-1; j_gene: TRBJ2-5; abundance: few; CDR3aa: CASSGGRDQETQYF; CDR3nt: TGCGCCAGCAGCGGAGGAAGAGACCAAGAGACCCAGTACTTC
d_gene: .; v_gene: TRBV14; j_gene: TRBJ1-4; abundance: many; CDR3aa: CASGDEKLFF; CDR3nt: TGTGCCAGCGGCGATGAAAAACTGTTTTTT
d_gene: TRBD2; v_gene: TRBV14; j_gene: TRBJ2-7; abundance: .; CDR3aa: CASSHIAGAVGEQYF; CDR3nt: TGTGCCAGCAGCCATATAGCGGGAGCCGTAGGCGAGCAGTACTTC
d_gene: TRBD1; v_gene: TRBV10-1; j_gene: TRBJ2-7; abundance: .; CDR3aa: CASSEKQGYEQYF; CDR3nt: TGCGCCAGCAGTGAGAAACAGGGGTACGAGCAGTACTTC
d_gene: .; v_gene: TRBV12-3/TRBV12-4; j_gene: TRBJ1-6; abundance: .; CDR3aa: CASSPLGNSPLHF; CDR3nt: TGTGCCAGCAGTCCCCTGGGTAATTCACCCCTCCACTTT
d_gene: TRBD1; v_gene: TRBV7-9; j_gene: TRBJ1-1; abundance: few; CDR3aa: CASSSMTGGNTEAFF; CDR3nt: TGTGCCAGCAGTTCGATGACAGGGGGGAACACTGAAGCTTTCTTT
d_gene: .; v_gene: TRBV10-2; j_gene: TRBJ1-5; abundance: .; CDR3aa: CASSRQRGEPQHF; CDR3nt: TGTGCCAGCAGTCGCCAAAGAGGAGAGCCCCAGCATTTT
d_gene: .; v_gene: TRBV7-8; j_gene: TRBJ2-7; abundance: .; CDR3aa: CASSGFGLIRNEQYF; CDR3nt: TGTGCCAGCAGTGGATTTGGCCTAATCAGAAACGAGCAGTACTTC
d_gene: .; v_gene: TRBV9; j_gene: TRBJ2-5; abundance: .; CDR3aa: CASSVRGGGETQYF; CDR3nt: TGTGCCAGCAGCGTCAGGGGCGGTGGGGAGACCCAGTACTTC
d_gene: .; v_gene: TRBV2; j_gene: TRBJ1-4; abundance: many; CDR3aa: CASSRGEVTNEKLFF; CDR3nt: TGTGCCAGCAGTAGAGGGGAGGTGACTAATGAAAAACTGTTTTTT
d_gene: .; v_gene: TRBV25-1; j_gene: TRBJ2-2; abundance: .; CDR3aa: CASSFFGSGNGELFF; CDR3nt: TGTGCCAGCAGTTTCTTCGGGAGCGGCAACGGGGAGCTGTTTTTT
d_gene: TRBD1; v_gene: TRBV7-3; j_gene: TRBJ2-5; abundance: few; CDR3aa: CASSLGSGGGMETQYF; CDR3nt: TGTGCCAGCAGCTTAGGTTCAGGGGGCGGAATGGAGACCCAGTACTTC
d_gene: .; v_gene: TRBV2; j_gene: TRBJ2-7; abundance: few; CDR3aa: CASSVFRRSRYEQYF; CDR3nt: TGTGCCAGCAGTGTGTTTCGCAGGTCCCGCTACGAGCAGTACTTC
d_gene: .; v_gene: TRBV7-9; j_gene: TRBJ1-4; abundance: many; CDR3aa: CASSPARTLEKLFF; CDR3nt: TGTGCCAGCAGCCCAGCTCGGACGCTGGAAAAACTGTTTTTT
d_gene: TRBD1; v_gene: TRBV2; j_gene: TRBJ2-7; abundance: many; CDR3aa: CASSGTGLSEQYF; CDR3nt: TGTGCCAGCAGCGGGACAGGTCTGAGCGAGCAGTACTTC
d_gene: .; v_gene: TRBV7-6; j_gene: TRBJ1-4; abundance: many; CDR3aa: CASSLYQGEEKLFF; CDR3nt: TGTGCCAGCAGCTTATATCAGGGCGAGGAAAAACTGTTTTTT
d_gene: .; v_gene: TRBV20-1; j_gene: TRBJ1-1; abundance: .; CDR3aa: CSASLQLNTEAFF; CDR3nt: TGCAGTGCTAGTTTGCAGCTGAACACTGAAGCTTTCTTT
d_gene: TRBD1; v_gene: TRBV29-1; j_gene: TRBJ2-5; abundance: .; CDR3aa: CSVETGGTGWETQYF; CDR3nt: TGCAGCGTTGAGACAGGTGGGACAGGGTGGGAGACCCAGTACTTC
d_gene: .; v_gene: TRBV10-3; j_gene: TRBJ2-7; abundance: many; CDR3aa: CAISDGGLREQYF; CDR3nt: TGTGCCATCAGTGACGGGGGGCTGAGGGAGCAGTACTTC
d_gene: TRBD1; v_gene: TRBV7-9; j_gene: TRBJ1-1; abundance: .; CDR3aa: CASRDRVKMNTEAFF; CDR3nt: TGTGCCAGCAGAGACAGGGTCAAGATGAACACTGAAGCTTTCTTT
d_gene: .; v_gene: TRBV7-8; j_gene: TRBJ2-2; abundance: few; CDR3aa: CASSSGGGLDTGELFF; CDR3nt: TGTGCCAGCAGCTCCGGTGGGGGGCTGGACACCGGGGAGCTGTTTTTT
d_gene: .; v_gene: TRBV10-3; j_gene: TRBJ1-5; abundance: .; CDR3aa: CAISSIPGYQPQHF; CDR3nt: TGTGCCATCAGTAGTATACCAGGGTATCAGCCCCAGCATTTT
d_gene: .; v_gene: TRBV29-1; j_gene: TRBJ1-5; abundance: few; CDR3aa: CSVARGGQPQHF; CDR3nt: TGCAGCGTTGCACGTGGGGGGCAGCCCCAGCATTTT
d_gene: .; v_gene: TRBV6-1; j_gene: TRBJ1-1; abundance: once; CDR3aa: CASRNDWGGNTEAFF; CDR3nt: TGTGCCAGCAGAAACGACTGGGGGGGGAACACTGAAGCTTTCTTT
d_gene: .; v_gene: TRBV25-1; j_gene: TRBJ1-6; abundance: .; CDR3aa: CASPGQGSSPLHF; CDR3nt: TGTGCCAGCCCCGGGCAGGGAAGCTCACCCCTCCACTTT
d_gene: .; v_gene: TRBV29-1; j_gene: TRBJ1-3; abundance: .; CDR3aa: CSARGGPQTGNTIYF; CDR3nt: TGCAGTGCTAGGGGGGGGCCTCAGACTGGAAACACCATATATTTT
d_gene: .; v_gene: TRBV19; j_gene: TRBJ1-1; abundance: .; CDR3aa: CASSILVGANTEAFF; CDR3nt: TGTGCCAGTAGTATTTTAGTCGGAGCGAACACTGAAGCTTTCTTT